The 6 T cell receptor beta chains reported below all come from one sample, sequenced in a study of CD8+CD57+ T cells in acquired aplastic anemia. Genomic DNA acted as the template from which TCR beta VDJ combination and CDR3 sequence profiling were carried out. MiXCR, applied by TCRdb to the reads, yields one record per CDR3 protein. The table lists a few hundred thousand distinct CDR3 sequences, about a third of them singletons. The specimen sequenced was sorted CD4+, CD8+, or CD8+CD57+ T cells (not recorded which) from PBMCs. The receptors here all came from a human donor in good health, serving as a control.

This clonotype was picked up many times. Here the CDR3 reads CASSRTGGRNQPQHF. The CDR3 region has the DNA TGTGCCAGCAGCCGCACAGGGGGCCGCAATCAGCCCCAGCATTTT. J is TRBJ1-5 and V is TRBV3-1; 9 bases match TRBD1. This CDR3 has 15 residues. V dropped 4 bases and J dropped 2; count of bases not matched to a gene: 3. Germline CDR1 LGHDT, CDR2 YNNKEL (reference sequence).

This clonotype was counted ten times or more. The gene calls are TRBV7-3 and TRBJ1-1; no definite D call. V lost 5 bases and J 5 bases, leaving 15 bases between the germline ends. Germline V lookup: CDR1 SGHTA, CDR2 FQGTGA. CDR3 length equals 14 residues. This CDR3 is CASSPSGLGTEAFF. Here the CDR3 DNA reads TGTGCCAGCAGCCCGTCCGGTCTAGGTACTGAAGCTTTCTTT.

This clonotype was observed a few times. This chain uses TRBV5-5 with TRBJ2-5, with a possible D match to TRBD1 (5 bases). The CDR3 is made up of 14 amino acids. Trimming cost V 0 bases and J 5 bases, with 11 bases left between them. Germline loops: CDR1 SGHKS, CDR2 YYEKEE (reference sequence). The CDR3 here is CASSLVWSGETQYF. The CDR3 nucleotides read TGTGCCAGCAGCTTGGTGTGGTCAGGGGAGACCCAGTACTTC.

This chain connects TRBV28 to TRBJ1-5; tentative D call: TRBD1 (5 bases). The germline CDR1 and CDR2 sequences are MDHEN and SYDVKM. Deletions cut 3 bases from V and 4 bases from J, with 13 bases between. This CDR3 contains 15 residues. CDR3 region: CASSFPGTANQPQHF. The CDR3 bases are TGTGCCAGCAGTTTCCCGGGGACTGCTAATCAGCCCCAGCATTTT.

The chain couples TRBV7-9 to TRBJ1-2; the D gene is possibly TRBD1 (6 bases). The CDR3 sequence is 15 residues long. The V gene lost 1 base and the J gene lost 6 bases, with 15 bases spanning the gap. CDR1 is SEHNR and CDR2 is FQNEAQ in the germline V gene (reference sequence). The CDR3 nucleotides read TGTGCCAGCAGCTTAGACGGCAGGGGTGCGCATGGCTACACCTTC. It is translated as CASSLDGRGAHGYTF.

The table lists this clonotype with many counts. The V call is TRBV2, the J call TRBJ1-5; D is unclear. This CDR3 region has 13 residues. V gave up 7 bases and J gave up 1 base, with 8 bases separating them. Germline CDR1 and CDR2: SNHLY and FYNNEI. Written as DNA, the CDR3 is TGTGCCAGCACAAAAGGGAGCAATCAGCCCCAGCATTTT. Its protein is CASTKGSNQPQHF.